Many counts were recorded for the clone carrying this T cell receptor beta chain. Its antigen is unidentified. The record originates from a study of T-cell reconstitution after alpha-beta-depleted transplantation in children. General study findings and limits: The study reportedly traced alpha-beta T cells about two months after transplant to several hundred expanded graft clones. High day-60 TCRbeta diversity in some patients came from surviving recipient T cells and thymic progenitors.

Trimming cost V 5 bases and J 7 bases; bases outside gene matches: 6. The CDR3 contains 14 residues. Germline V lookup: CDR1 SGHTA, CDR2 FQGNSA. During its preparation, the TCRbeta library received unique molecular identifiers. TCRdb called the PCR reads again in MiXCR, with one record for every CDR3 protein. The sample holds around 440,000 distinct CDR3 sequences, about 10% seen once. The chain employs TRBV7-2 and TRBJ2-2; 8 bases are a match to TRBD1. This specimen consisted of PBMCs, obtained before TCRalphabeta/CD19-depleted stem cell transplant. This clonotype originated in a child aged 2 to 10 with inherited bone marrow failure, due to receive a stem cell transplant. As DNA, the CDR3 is TGTGCCAGCAGCCCACAGGGGGTAGGCGGGGAGCTGTTTTTT. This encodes CASSPQGVGGELFF.